This T cell receptor (beta chain) was recovered during a study of blood T cell repertoires in COVID-19. Overall study: Samples representing acute and convalescent COVID-19 were sourced from the United States, Italy and Spain.

In the source study's methods: Reference gene primer amplification gave estimated nucleated cell counts. Libraries were prepared by immunoSEQ multiplex PCR; TCRdb keeps only in-frame clonotypes and omits some of them. V, J and clone size derive from that table, while D and trimming were established from the DNA sequence. The table lists over 150,000 clones, approximately 87% of them singletons. This CDR3 region has 12 residues. Germline assignment: CDR1 DFQATT and CDR2 SNEGSKA (reference sequence). V was cut by 3 bases and J by 4 bases, with 10 bases left in between. Sequenced: peripheral blood. The clonotype comes from a woman between 18 and 29 years old who had recovered from COVID-19. The rearrangement links TRBV20-1 to TRBJ2-7; perhaps TRBD2 as D (6 bases). The DNA for the CDR3 is TGCAGTGCTAGTGCGGGGAGATACGAGCAGTACTTC. This encodes CSASAGRYEQYF.